The entry that follows covers one T cell receptor (beta chain) sequence. A library of TCRbeta sequences, prepared with unique molecular identifiers, was generated. TCRdb independently ran MiXCR on the PCR reads; one entry per CDR3 protein. The sample includes some 600,000 distinct CDR3 sequences, approximately 15% of them seen just once. The sample comes from a study of T-cell reconstitution after alpha-beta-depleted transplantation in children. The source is a human donor who donated a stem cell graft to a child with acute myeloid leukemia. The sequenced sample was PBMCs from the stem cell graft donor, obtained from the stem cell graft.

CDR3 DNA: TGCAGTGCTAGCCCAAAAGAGTGGAATCAGCCCCAGCATTTT. It translates to CSASPKEWNQPQHF. V is TRBV20-1 and J is TRBJ1-5; no reliable D call. V was clipped by 3 bases and J by 4 bases, with 13 bases between them. Germline-derived CDR1 and CDR2 are DFQATT and SNEGSKA (reference sequence). The CDR3 covers 14 residues.